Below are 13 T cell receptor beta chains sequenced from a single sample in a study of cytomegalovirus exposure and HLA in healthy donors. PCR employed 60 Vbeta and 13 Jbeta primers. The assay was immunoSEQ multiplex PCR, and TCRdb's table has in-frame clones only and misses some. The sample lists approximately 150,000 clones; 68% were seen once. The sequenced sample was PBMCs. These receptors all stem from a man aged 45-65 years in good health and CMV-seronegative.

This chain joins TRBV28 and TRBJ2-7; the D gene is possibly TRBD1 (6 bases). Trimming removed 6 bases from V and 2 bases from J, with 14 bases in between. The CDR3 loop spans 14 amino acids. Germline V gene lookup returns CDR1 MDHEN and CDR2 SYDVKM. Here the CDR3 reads CASRPGTPTYEQYF. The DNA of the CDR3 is TGTGCCAGCAGGCCCGGGACACCAACCTACGAGCAGTACTTC.

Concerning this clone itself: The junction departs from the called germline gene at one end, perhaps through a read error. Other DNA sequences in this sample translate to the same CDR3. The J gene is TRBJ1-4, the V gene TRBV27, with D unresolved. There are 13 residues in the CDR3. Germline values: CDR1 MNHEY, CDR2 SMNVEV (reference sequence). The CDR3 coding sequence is TGTGCTAGCAGTCACCTTGAGGAGGAAAAACTGTTTTTT. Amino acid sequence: CASSHLEEEKLFF.

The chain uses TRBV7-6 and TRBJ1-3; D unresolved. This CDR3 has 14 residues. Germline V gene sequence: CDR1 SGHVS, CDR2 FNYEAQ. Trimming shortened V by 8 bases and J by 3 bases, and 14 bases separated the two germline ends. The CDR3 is CASRAEVDGNTIYF. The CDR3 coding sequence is TGTGCCAGCCGGGCGGAGGTCGATGGAAACACCATATATTTT. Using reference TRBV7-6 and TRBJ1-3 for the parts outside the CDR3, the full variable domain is GAGVSQSPRYKVTKRGQDVALRCDPISGHVSLYWYRQALGQGPEFLTYFNYEAQQDKSGLPNDRFSAERPEGSISTLTIQRTEQRDSAMYRCASRAEVDGNTIYFGEGSWLTVV.

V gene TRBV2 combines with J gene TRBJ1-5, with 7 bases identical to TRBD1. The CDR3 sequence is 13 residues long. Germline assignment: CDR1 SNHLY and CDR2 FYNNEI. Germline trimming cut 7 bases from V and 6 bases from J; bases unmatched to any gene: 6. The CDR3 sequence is CASNPTGSQPQHF. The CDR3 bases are TGTGCCAGCAACCCGACAGGGAGTCAGCCCCAGCATTTT.

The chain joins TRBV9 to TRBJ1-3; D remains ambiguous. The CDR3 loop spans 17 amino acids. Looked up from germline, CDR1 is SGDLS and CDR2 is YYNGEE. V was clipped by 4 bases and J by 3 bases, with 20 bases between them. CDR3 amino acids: CASSPSGRGNSGNTIYF. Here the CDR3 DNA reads TGTGCCAGCAGCCCAAGTGGCCGGGGAAATAGTGGAAACACCATATATTTT. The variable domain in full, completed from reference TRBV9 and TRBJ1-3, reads DSGVTQTPKHLITATGQRVTLRCSPRSGDLSVYWYQQSLDQGLQFLIQYYNGEERAKGNILERFSAQQFPDLHSELNLSSLELGDSALYFCASSPSGRGNSGNTIYFGEGSWLTVV.

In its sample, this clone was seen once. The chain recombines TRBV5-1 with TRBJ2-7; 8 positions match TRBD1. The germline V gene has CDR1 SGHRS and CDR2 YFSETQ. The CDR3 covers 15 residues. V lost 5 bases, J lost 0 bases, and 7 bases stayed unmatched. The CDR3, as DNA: TGCGCCAGCAGATCCGAGGACAGGGCCTCCTACGAGCAGTACTTC. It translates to CASRSEDRASYEQYF.

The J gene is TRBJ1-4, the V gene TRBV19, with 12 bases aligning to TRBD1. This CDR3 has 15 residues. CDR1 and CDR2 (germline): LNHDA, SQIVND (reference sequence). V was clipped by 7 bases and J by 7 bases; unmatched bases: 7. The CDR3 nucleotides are TGTGCCAGTAACGCCCGGGACAGGGGGCGTGAAAAACTGTTTTTT. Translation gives CASNARDRGREKLFF.

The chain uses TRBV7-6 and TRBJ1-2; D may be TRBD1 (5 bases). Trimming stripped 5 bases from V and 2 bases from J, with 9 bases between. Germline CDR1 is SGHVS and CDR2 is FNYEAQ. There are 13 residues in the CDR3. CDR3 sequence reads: CASSLDINYGYTF. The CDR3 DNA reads TGTGCCAGCAGCCTGGACATCAACTATGGCTACACCTTC.

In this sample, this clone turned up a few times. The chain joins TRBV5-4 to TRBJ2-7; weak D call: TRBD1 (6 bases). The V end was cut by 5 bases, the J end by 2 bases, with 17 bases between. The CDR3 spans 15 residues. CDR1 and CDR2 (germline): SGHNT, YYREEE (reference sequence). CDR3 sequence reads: CASSLGRDTPYEQYF. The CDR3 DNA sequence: TGTGCCAGCAGTCTAGGTCGGGACACCCCCTACGAGCAGTACTTC. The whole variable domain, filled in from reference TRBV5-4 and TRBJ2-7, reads ETGVTQSPTHLIKTRGQQVTLRCSSQSGHNTVSWYQQALGQGPQFIFQYYREEENGRGNFPPRFSGLQFPNYSSELNVNALELDDSALYLCASSLGRDTPYEQYFGPGTRLTVT.

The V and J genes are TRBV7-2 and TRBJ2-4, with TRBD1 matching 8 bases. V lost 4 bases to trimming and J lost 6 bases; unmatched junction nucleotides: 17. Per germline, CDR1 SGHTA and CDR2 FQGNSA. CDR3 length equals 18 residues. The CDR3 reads CASSYRAGTGAPGNIQYF. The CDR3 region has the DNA TGTGCCAGCAGCTACAGAGCCGGGACAGGAGCCCCCGGAAACATTCAGTACTTC.

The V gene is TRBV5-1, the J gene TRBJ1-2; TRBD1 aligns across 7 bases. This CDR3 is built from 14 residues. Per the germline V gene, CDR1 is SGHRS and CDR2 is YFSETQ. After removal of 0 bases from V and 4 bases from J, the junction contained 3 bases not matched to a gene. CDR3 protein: CASSLGQGGYGYTF. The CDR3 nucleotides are TGCGCCAGCAGCTTGGGACAGGGTGGCTATGGCTACACCTTC.

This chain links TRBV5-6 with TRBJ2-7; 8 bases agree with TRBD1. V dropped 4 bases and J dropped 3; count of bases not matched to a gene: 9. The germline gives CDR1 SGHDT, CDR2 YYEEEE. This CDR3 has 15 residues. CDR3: CASSPGQGVFYEQYF. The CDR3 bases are TGTGCCAGCAGCCCTGGACAGGGAGTATTCTACGAGCAGTACTTC.

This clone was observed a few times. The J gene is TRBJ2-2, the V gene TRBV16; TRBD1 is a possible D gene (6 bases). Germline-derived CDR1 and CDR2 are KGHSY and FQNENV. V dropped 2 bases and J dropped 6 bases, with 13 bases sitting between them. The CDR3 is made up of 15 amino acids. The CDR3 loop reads CASSQMNPGAGELFF. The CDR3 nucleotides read TGTGCCAGCAGCCAAATGAATCCAGGGGCCGGGGAGCTGTTTTTT.